This is a list of T cell receptor beta chains from one sample in a study of OX40 agonist ivuxolimab in advanced cancers. Produced via immunoSEQ multiplex PCR; TCRdb's table is partial and in-frame only. The sample includes 50,000 to 65,000 clones, roughly nine tenths of them seen just once. Here the sequenced sample was CD4+ or CD8+ T cells sorted from blood, taken in a trial of the OX40 agonist ivuxolimab. The source is an adult with an advanced solid tumor such as melanoma, head and neck, liver or kidney cancer. CDR3s include the opening cysteine and the closing phenylalanine or tryptophan. D genes are given only for firm matches. Size is stated for part of the rows, as once, few or many counts, or as a class when the clone is expanded.

>TRBV5-4|TRBJ2-2|TRBD2|.
TGTGCCAGCAGCTTGGGGCTAGCGGGCGACACCGGGGAGCTGTTTTTT
CASSLGLAGDTGELFF
>TRBV4-2|TRBJ2-7|TRBD2|few
TGTGCCAGCAGTACGGGACTAGCGGCTACCTACGAGCAGTACTTC
CASSTGLAATYEQYF
>TRBV7-9|TRBJ2-2|TRBD2|.
TGTGCCAGCACCGGGGAGGGGAGCGGGAGTTCCGGGGAGCTGTTTTTT
CASTGEGSGSSGELFF
>TRBV30|TRBJ2-3|TRBD2|.
TGTGCCTGGAGTCCCCTAAGCGGGAGGGCCATAGATACGCAGTATTTT
CAWSPLSGRAIDTQYF
>TRBV27|TRBJ1-2|TRBD1|.
TGTGCCAGCAGTTTACAGGGGGTGGGGGGCTACACCTTC
CASSLQGVGGYTF
>TRBV9|TRBJ2-3|.|.
TGTGCCAGCAGCACGCGATGGGCACCGACTAGCACAGATACGCAGTATTTT
CASSTRWAPTSTDTQYF
>TRBV5-1|TRBJ2-6|.|.
TGCGCCAGCAGCTTCTTCGCTCCATCCGACGTCCTGACTTTC
CASSFFAPSDVLTF
>TRBV27|TRBJ2-1|.|.
TGTGCCAGCAGCCCGAACAGGGTTGAGCAGTTCTTC
CASSPNRVEQFF
>TRBV2|TRBJ1-1|TRBD1|.
TGTGCCAGCAGTGAAGGTCGGACAGGAGCTCTTTCGAACACTGAAGCTTTCTTT
CASSEGRTGALSNTEAFF
>TRBV7-6|TRBJ2-1|.|.
TGTGCCAGCAGCTTAGCGGACAATGAGCAGTTCTTC
CASSLADNEQFF
>TRBV27|TRBJ2-4|TRBD2|.
TGTGCCAGCAGTTTAGAGTATCTAGCGGGAGGCCAAGCCAAAAACATTCAGTACTTC
CASSLEYLAGGQAKNIQYF
>TRBV11-3|TRBJ2-2|.|.
TGTGCCAGCAGCTTAAGATCCGCAAACACCGGGGAGCTGTTTTTT
CASSLRSANTGELFF
>TRBV5-6|TRBJ1-3|.|.
TGTGCCAGCAGCTTGGGGGGACGGAACTCTGGAAACACCATATATTTT
CASSLGGRNSGNTIYF
>TRBV7-6|TRBJ2-7|.|.
TGTGCCAGCAGGGGGGGTAATTCCTACGAGCAGTACTTC
CASRGGNSYEQYF
>TRBV19|TRBJ2-7|.|.
TGTGCCAGTAGTATGGACAGCTACGAGCAGTACTTC
CASSMDSYEQYF
>TRBV27|TRBJ1-1|TRBD1|.
TGTGCCAGCAGTTTATCGCCGGACAGGGGTGAAGCTTTCTTT
CASSLSPDRGEAFF
>TRBV27|TRBJ2-1|TRBD2|.
TGTGCCACTGATCGGGAGCGGGGGGTCGGCAGTGAGCAGTTCTTC
CATDRERGVGSEQFF
>TRBV19|TRBJ2-7|TRBD2|.
TGTGCGACTAGCGGGGGGCGCAACGAGCAGTACTTC
CATSGGRNEQYF
>TRBV6-1|TRBJ2-1|.|.
TGTGCCAGCAGAGAAACAGTTGACGGTTACAATGAGCAGTTCTTC
CASRETVDGYNEQFF
>TRBV28|TRBJ2-7|.|.
TGTGCCAGCATCGGGTACCTCTCCTACGAGCAGTACTTC
CASIGYLSYEQYF
>TRBV11-2|TRBJ2-7|.|.
TGTGCCAGCAGCTTAGGGAGTGAGTCCTACGAGCAGTACTTC
CASSLGSESYEQYF
>TRBV13|TRBJ2-3|TRBD2|.
TGTGCCAGCAGCTTATATATAGCTAGCGGGTCTAGCACAGATACGCAGTATTTT
CASSLYIASGSSTDTQYF
>TRBV21-1|TRBJ1-5|.|.
TGTGCCAGCAGCAAACTTGAGAATCAGCCCCAGCATTTT
CASSKLENQPQHF
>TRBV28|TRBJ2-7|.|.
TGTGCCAGCGGCCCCACAGGGTCGTTTGGTGAGCAGTACTTC
CASGPTGSFGEQYF
>TRBV5-1|TRBJ2-3|TRBD2|.
TGCGCCAGCAGCGTGGGACTAGCGGGAGCCACAGATACGCAGTATTTT
CASSVGLAGATDTQYF
>TRBV4-1|TRBJ2-1|.|.
TGCGCCAGCAGCCAAGGTTTTTTAAACGAGCAGTTCTTC
CASSQGFLNEQFF
>TRBV5-6|TRBJ1-1|.|.
TGTGCCAGCAGCCGTGGGGACGGGCCCGTGGAAGCTTTCTTT
CASSRGDGPVEAFF
>TRBV7-9|TRBJ2-7|.|.
TGTGCCAGCAGCCCTCCGGGCTCCTACGAGCAGTACTTC
CASSPPGSYEQYF
>TRBV9|TRBJ1-5|.|.
TGTGCCAGCAGCGTAGGGGAAAGCAATCAGCCCCAGCATTTT
CASSVGESNQPQHF
>TRBV5-6|TRBJ1-1|.|.
TGTGCCAGCAGCTTGGTGGGGTTCGCGGTGAGCACTGAAGCTTTCTTT
CASSLVGFAVSTEAFF
>TRBV4-1|TRBJ2-7|TRBD2|once
TGCGCCAGCAGCCAAGATACGCTAGCGGCGTACGAGCAGTACTTC
CASSQDTLAAYEQYF
>TRBV4-1|TRBJ2-1|TRBD2|.
TGCGCCAGCAGACTGTCGCGGGGGGGAAGCGAGCAGTTCTTC
CASRLSRGGSEQFF
>TRBV11-3|TRBJ2-7|.|.
TGTGCCAGCAGCTTAGGAAGGGGGAACTACGAGCAGTACTTC
CASSLGRGNYEQYF
>TRBV27|TRBJ2-7|.|.
TGTGCCAGCAGTTTATCGGGGGACTCGGGTGAGCAGTACTTC
CASSLSGDSGEQYF
>TRBV9|TRBJ2-3|TRBD2|.
TGTGCCAGCAGCGTAGGGCGGGGGGACACAGATACGCAGTATTTT
CASSVGRGDTDTQYF
>TRBV5-1|TRBJ2-1|.|.
TGCGCCAGCAGCTTGGGACCCGACAGGTACAATGAGCAGTTCTTC
CASSLGPDRYNEQFF
>TRBV4-2|TRBJ2-2|.|.
TGTGCCAGCAGCCAAGACATTGGAGGTGGCAGGGGCCACGGGGAGCTGTTTTTT
CASSQDIGGGRGHGELFF
>TRBV5-1|TRBJ2-2|TRBD1|.
TGCGCCAGCAGCTTGGGCGAGGGGGCTGAGTCCGGGGAGCTGTTTTTT
CASSLGEGAESGELFF
>TRBV5-8|TRBJ2-1|TRBD1|.
TGTGCCAGCAGCCCCACGGGACAGGGGTTGTTCAATGAGCAGTTCTTC
CASSPTGQGLFNEQFF
>TRBV27|TRBJ2-7|.|.
TGTGCCAGCAGTCCACCGCTGAGGGGGGTCTACGAGCAGTACTTC
CASSPPLRGVYEQYF
>TRBV4-1|TRBJ2-2|.|.
TGCGCCAGCAGCCTGGCCAGGGACACCGGGGAGCTGTTTTTT
CASSLARDTGELFF
>TRBV30|TRBJ2-7|.|.
TGTGCCTGGATAGGCAGGGGATCCTACGAGCAGTACTTC
CAWIGRGSYEQYF
>TRBV27|TRBJ2-7|.|.
TGTGCCAGCAGTTTATTTTCGGGACGTGGGTCCTACGAGCAGTACTTC
CASSLFSGRGSYEQYF
>TRBV15|TRBJ2-7|TRBD1|.
TGTGCCACCAGCACGACAGGGGCCGAGCAGTACTTC
CATSTTGAEQYF
>TRBV10-2|TRBJ2-5|.|once
TGCGCCAGCAGTGCTGGGGGCCGAGAGACCCAGTACTTC
CASSAGGRETQYF
>TRBV19|TRBJ2-7|TRBD1|.
TGTGCCACCGGACAGGGGATCTTCTACGAGCAGTACTTC
CATGQGIFYEQYF
>TRBV29-1|TRBJ1-3|.|once
TGCAGCGCGAATATACTGGGTGGAAACACCATATATTTT
CSANILGGNTIYF
>TRBV4-1|TRBJ1-5|.|few
TGCGCCAGCAGCCAGGGTTTCGGGTGGCAGCCCCAGCATTTT
CASSQGFGWQPQHF
>TRBV7-3|TRBJ2-5|TRBD2|.
TGTGCCAGCAGCTTAAGCCTAGCGGGGGAACAAGAGACCCAGTACTTC
CASSLSLAGEQETQYF
>TRBV11-3|TRBJ2-1|TRBD2|.
TGTGCCAGCAGCGACGGGGGGACCTACAATGAGCAGTTCTTC
CASSDGGTYNEQFF
>TRBV15|TRBJ2-7|.|.
TGTGCCACCAGCGGTCCCGGCGGGACACCCTTTTTCAACGAGCAGTACTTC
CATSGPGGTPFFNEQYF
>TRBV11-1|TRBJ1-1|.|.
TGTGCCAGCAGCTTAGTGTCAACGGGGGAGGACCTGATGAACACTGAAGCTTTCTTT
CASSLVSTGEDLMNTEAFF
>TRBV2|TRBJ2-7|TRBD1|.
TGTGCCAGCGGGACAGGGGGCGAGCAGTACTTC
CASGTGGEQYF
>TRBV6-1|TRBJ2-3|TRBD2|.
TGTGCCAGCAGTGAGGGAGCGGGGGGGGTCACAGATACGCAGTATTTT
CASSEGAGGVTDTQYF
>TRBV28|TRBJ2-7|.|few
TGTGCCAGCAGTGCTAATGACAGGCTCTACGAGCAGTACTTC
CASSANDRLYEQYF
>TRBV27|TRBJ1-2|.|.
TGTGCCAGCAGTTTGACACCTAACTATGGCTACACCTTC
CASSLTPNYGYTF
>TRBV5-4|TRBJ2-7|.|.
TGTGCCAGCAGCTTGGGGTACGAGCAGTACTTC
CASSLGYEQYF
>TRBV19|TRBJ1-6|.|.
TGTGCCAGTAAGGTCAAAAGCTCCTATAATTCACCCCTCCACTTT
CASKVKSSYNSPLHF
>TRBV11-2|TRBJ1-5|.|.
TGTGCCAGCAGCTTAGGGGCAGGGGATCAGCCCCAGCATTTT
CASSLGAGDQPQHF